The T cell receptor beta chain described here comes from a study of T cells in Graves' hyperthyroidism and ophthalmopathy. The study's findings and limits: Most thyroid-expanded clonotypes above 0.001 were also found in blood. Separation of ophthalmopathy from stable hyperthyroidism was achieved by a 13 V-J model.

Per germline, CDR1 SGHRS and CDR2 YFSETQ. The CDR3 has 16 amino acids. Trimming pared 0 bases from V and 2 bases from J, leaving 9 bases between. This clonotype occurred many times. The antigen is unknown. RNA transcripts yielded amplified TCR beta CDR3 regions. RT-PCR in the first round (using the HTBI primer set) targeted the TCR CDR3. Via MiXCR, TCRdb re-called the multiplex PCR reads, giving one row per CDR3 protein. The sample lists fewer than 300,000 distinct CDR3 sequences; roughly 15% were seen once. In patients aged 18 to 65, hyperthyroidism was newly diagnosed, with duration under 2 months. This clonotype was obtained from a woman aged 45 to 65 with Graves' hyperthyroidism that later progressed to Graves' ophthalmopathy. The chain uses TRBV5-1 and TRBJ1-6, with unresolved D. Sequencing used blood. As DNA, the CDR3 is TGCGCCAGCAGCTTGGACGGGATGACCTATAATTCACCCCTCCACTTT. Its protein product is CASSLDGMTYNSPLHF.